This T cell receptor (beta chain) was obtained from a study of a mutant IDH1 vaccine in newly diagnosed glioma. Measured with immunoSEQ multiplex PCR; TCRdb has only the in-frame clones, and not every one. The sample lists around 56,000 clones; 65% to 90% were seen once. About this clone itself: Its cognate antigen is unknown.

Regarding time point: week 5, during vaccination. Each dose of the vaccine consisted of 300 ug of mutant IDH1 20-mer peptide, with topical imiquimod. This CDR3 is 13 amino acids long. Trimming shortened V by 5 bases and J by 5 bases, and 15 bases separated the two germline ends. Germline loops: CDR1 SQVTM, CDR2 ANQGSEA. The chain is built from TRBV29-1 and TRBJ2-5; D possibly uses TRBD1 or TRBD2 (5 bases each). This receptor was taken from a woman under 30 with glioma. Some clones in this sample may be carry-over from other donors' samples. Sequences were derived from PBMCs, sampled from a glioma patient whose treatment included an IDH1 peptide vaccine. The CDR3 loop is CSVLMQGGETQYF. CDR3 coding DNA: TGCAGCGTTCTGATGCAGGGCGGGGAGACCCAGTACTTC.